The TCR beta chain described here comes from a study of T cell responses to AZD1222 COVID-19 vaccine. V gave up 8 bases and J gave up 10 bases, with 18 bases separating them. This CDR3 spans 14 amino acids. Germline CDR1 reads MNHEY; CDR2 reads SVGAGI. Generated by immunoSEQ multiplex PCR, the TCRdb table keeps only in-frame clones and is missing some. The data contain about 170,000 clones, 85% to 95% of them seen just once; the ten biggest clones take up around 4%. This material consisted of peripheral blood, taken on day 0 of AZD1222 vaccination. The TCR was taken from an adult in good health. This chain uses TRBV6-5 with TRBJ1-6; the D gene is possibly TRBD1 (5 bases). CDR3 coding DNA: TGTGCCAGCCTCTCCCGGGGCCGGAGATCACCCCTCCACTTT. The encoded protein is CASLSRGRRSPLHF.